This is a list of T cell receptor beta chains from one sample in a study of shared clonotypes between healthy human individuals. The method was immunoSEQ multiplex PCR; TCRdb's version includes in-frame clones alone and lacks a portion of them. The sample lists around 1.1 million clones; around 82% were seen once. The sequencing input was memory CD4+ T cells from PBMCs. These receptors were obtained from a young man in good health. Some clones in this sample may be carry-over from other donors' samples. Both conserved end residues are part of each CDR3. Each record gives: CDR3 protein, V gene, CDR3 length.

CASSGTGGEAFF TRBV28 12
CASSLESPPGTDTQYF TRBV5-4 16
CASSLRQTYGYTF TRBV7-2 13
CASSPIAEAFF TRBV11-2 11
CASTDLTSGRGDTQYF TRBV19 16
CASSPTRDRGYEQYF TRBV6-5 15
CASSVRTDTQYF TRBV2 12
CASSRGTGNYEQYF TRBV5-8 14
CASRAQTGGQETQYF TRBV11-2 15
CASRKGGMGEQYF TRBV4-2 13
CASSITGTLVNTIYF TRBV28 15
CSVPRGGRGLYNEQFF TRBV29-1 16
CASSVQGSVYEQYF TRBV9 14
CASSRAGEAYEQYF TRBV18 14
CASSSDVTVQETQYF TRBV5-1 15
CASSLDRAAHYEQYF TRBV7-8 15